This record covers a single TCR beta chain. No antigen is known for it. This sample is part of a study of Ad26.COV2.S vaccination and SARS-CoV-2 variants. Study context: A COV1001 Ad26.COV2.S trial-arm participant provided the sample. Doses of Ad26.COV2.S were injected into muscle once or twice, 56 days apart.

Overall study results and limits: Vaccinated individuals (as opposed to placebo recipients) had higher spike-specific TCR breadth.

The treatment here: some 19 received Ad26.COV2.S at low or high dose, single or two shots; several received placebo; per-sample allocation not given. Samples came from day 63 after the first vaccine or placebo injection. An 18-55-year-old adult in Boston served as donor. Only in-frame clones appear in the TCRdb table, and some are missing; sequencing was by immunoSEQ multiplex PCR. The sample consists of hundreds of thousands of clones, 70% to 90% of them appearing once. This clonotype was sampled from a person aged 18-60 years who received the Ad26.COV2.S COVID-19 vaccine or a placebo. This specimen consisted of peripheral blood, obtained in a trial of Ad26.COV2.S vaccine versus placebo.

The CDR3 bases are TGTGCCAGTAGTACGGACAGGGACGGGAAACTGTTTTTT. Translating it yields CASSTDRDGKLFF. This chain links TRBV19 with TRBJ1-4; TRBD1 matches 8 bases. CDR1 LNHDA and CDR2 SQIVND come from the germline V gene (reference sequence). The ends lost 4 bases at V and 11 bases at J; junction bases unmatched: 6. This CDR3 spans 13 amino acids.